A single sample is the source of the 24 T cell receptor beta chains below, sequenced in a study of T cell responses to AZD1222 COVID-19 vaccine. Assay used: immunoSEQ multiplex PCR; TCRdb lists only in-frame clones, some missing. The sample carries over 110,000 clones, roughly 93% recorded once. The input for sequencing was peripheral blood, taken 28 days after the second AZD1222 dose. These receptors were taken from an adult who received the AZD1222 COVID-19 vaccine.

Written as DNA, the CDR3 is TGTGCCAGCAGGCCAGCGGAGTACTATGGCTACACCTTC. It is translated as CASRPAEYYGYTF. The J gene is TRBJ1-2, the V gene TRBV27; no clear D gene. Germline CDR1 is MNHEY and CDR2 is SMNVEV (reference sequence). CDR3 length: 13 amino acids. V was shortened by 6 bases and J by 3 bases, with 11 bases between the two germline ends.

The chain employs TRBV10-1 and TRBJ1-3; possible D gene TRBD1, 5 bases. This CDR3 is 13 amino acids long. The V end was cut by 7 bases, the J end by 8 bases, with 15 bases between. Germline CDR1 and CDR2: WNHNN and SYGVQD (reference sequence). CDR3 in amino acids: CASNRQAGDTIYF. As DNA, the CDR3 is TGCGCCAGCAATCGGCAGGCGGGGGACACCATATATTTT.

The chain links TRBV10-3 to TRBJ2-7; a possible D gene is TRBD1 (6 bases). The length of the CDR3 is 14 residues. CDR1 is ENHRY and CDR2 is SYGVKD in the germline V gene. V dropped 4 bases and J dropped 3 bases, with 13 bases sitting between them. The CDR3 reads CAISGPGAYYEQYF. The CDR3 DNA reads TGTGCCATCAGTGGCCCAGGGGCATACTACGAGCAGTACTTC.

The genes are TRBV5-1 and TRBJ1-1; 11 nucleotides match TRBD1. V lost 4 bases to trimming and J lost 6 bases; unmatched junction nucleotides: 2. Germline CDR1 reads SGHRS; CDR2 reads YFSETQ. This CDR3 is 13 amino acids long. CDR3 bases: TGCGCCAGCAGCATGGGACAGGGGGCTGAAGCTTTCTTT. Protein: CASSMGQGAEAFF.

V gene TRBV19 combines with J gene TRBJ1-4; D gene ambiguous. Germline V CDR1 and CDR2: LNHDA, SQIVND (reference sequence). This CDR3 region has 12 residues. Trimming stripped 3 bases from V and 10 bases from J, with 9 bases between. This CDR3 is CASSIGTSKLFF. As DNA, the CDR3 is TGTGCCAGTAGTATTGGAACTTCAAAACTGTTTTTT.

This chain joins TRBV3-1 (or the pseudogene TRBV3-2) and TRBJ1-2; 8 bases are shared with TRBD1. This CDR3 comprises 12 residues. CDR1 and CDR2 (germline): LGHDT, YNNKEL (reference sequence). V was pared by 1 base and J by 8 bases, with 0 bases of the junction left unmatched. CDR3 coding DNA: TGTGCCAGCAGCCAAGGGACAGGGGGCTACACCTTC. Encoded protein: CASSQGTGGYTF.

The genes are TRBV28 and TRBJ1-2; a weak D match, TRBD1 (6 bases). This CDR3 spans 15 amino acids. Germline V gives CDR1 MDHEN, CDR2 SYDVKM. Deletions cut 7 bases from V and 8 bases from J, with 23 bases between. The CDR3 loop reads CASTISFGGGLGYTF. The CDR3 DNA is TGTGCCAGCACAATCTCCTTCGGGGGCGGGTTAGGCTACACCTTC.

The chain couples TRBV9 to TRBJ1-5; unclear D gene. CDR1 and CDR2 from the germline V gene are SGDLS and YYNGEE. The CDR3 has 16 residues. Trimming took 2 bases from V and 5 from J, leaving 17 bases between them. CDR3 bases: TGTGCCAGCAGCGTGCCCTCGACTTACTTGGATCAGCCCCAGCATTTT. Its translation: CASSVPSTYLDQPQHF.

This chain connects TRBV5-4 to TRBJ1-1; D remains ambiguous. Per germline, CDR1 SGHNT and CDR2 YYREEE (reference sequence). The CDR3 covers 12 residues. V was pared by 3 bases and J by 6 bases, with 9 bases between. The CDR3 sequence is CASSSGLAEAFF. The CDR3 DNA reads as TGTGCCAGCAGCTCCGGACTAGCTGAAGCTTTCTTT.

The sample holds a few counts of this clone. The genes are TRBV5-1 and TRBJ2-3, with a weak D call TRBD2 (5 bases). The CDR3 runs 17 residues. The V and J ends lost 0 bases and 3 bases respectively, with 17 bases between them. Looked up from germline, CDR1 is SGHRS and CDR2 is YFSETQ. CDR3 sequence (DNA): TGCGCCAGCAGCTTGGACCCCCCCGATTCGGGGACAGATACGCAGTATTTT. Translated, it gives CASSLDPPDSGTDTQYF.

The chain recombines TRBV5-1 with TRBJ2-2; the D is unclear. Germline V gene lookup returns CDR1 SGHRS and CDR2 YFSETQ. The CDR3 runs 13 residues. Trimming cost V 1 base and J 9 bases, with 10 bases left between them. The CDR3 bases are TGCGCCAGCAGCTTGTACAGCGAGAGGGAGCTGTTTTTT. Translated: CASSLYSERELFF.

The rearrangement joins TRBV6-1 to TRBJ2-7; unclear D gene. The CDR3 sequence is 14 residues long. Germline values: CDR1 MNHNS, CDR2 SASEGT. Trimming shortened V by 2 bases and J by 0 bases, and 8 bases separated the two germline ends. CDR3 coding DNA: TGTGCCAGCAGTGAACTAGGAGCCTCCTACGAGCAGTACTTC. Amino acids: CASSELGASYEQYF.

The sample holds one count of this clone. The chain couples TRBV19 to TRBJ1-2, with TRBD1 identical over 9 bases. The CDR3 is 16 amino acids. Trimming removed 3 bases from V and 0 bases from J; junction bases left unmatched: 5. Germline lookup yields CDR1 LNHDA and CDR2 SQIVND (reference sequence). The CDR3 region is CASSILDRGSNYGYTF. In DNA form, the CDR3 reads TGTGCCAGTAGTATTCTCGACAGGGGGTCTAACTATGGCTACACCTTC.

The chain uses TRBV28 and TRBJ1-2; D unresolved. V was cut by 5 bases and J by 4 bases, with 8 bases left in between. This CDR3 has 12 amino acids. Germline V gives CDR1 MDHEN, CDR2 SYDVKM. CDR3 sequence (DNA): TGTGCCAGCAGTCCAGAGGCCTATGGCTACACCTTC. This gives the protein CASSPEAYGYTF.

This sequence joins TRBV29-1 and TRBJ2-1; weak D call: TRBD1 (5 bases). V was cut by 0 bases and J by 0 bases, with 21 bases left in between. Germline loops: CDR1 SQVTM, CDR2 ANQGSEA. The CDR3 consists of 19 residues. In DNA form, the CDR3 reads TGCAGCGTTGAAGATCTGGGGCCCTCAGGAATAAGCTCCTACAATGAGCAGTTCTTC. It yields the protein CSVEDLGPSGISSYNEQFF.

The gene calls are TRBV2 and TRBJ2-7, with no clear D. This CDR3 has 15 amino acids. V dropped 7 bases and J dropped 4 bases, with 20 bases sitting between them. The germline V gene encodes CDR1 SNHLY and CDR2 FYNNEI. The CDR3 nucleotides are TGTGCCAGCACGTCTGAAGCACTCAGAAGGTACGAGCAGTACTTC. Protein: CASTSEALRRYEQYF.

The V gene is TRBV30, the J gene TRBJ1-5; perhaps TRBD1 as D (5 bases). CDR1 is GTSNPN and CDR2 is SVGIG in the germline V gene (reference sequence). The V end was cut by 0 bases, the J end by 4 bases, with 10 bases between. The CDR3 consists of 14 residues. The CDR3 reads CAWSVGGLNQPQHF. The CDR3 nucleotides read TGTGCCTGGAGTGTGGGGGGACTAAATCAGCCCCAGCATTTT. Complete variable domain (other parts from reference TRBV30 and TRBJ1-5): SQTIHQWPATLVQPVGSPLSLECTVEGTSNPNLYWYRQAAGRGLQLLFYSVGIGQISSEVPQNLSASRPQDRQFILSSKKLLLSDSGFYLCAWSVGGLNQPQHFGDGTRLSIL.

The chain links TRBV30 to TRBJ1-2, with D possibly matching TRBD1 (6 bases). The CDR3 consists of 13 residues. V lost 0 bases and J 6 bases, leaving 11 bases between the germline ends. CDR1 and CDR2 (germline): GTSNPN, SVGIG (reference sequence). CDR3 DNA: TGTGCCTGGAGTGTAGGCCAGGGGAATGGCTACACCTTC. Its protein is CAWSVGQGNGYTF.

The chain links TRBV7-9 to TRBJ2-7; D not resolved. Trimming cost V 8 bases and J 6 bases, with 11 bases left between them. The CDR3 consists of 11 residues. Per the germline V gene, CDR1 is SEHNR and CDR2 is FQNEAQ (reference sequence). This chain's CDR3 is CASDLPPEQYF. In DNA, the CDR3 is TGTGCCAGCGATCTCCCCCCCGAGCAGTACTTC.

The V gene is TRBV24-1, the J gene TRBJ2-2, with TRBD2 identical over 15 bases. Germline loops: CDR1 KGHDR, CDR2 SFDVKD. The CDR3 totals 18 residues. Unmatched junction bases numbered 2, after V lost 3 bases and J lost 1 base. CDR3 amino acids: CATSDRTSGRGNTGELFF. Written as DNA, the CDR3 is TGTGCCACCAGTGATCGGACTAGCGGGAGGGGGAACACCGGGGAGCTGTTTTTT.

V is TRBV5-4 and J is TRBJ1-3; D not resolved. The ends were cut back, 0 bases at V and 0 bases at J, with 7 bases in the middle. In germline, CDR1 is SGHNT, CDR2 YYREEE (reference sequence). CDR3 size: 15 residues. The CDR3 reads CASSLGGSSGNTIYF. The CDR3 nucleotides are TGTGCCAGCAGCTTGGGCGGGTCCTCTGGAAACACCATATATTTT.

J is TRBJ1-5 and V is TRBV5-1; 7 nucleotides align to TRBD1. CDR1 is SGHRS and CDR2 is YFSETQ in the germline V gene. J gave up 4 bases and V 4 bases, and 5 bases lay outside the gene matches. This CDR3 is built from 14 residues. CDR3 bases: TGCGCCAGCAGCCTCGGACAGGCGAATCAGCCCCAGCATTTT. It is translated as CASSLGQANQPQHF.

This chain's CDR3 is CATETGAETQYF. CDR3 nucleotide sequence: TGTGCCACTGAGACAGGGGCAGAGACCCAGTACTTC. The V gene is TRBV6-5, the J gene TRBJ2-5; 8 positions agree with TRBD1. From germline, CDR1 is MNHEY and CDR2 SVGAGI. V trimming: 10 bases; J trimming: 4 bases; junction bases outside the gene matches: 5. The CDR3 spans 12 residues.

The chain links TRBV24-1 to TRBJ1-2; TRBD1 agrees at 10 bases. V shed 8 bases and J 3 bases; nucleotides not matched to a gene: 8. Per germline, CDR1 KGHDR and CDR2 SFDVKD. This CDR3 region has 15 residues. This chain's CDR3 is CATTLGQGGYYGYTF. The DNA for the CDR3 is TGTGCCACCACTCTCGGACAGGGGGGGTACTATGGCTACACCTTC.